The 22 T cell receptor beta chains below come from one sample, sequenced in a study of technical replicates of blood from several donors. Profiling relied on immunoSEQ multiplex PCR, and the TCRdb table lists in-frame clones only, not all of them. The sample consists of over 25,000 clones, 85% to 95% of them appearing once. The sample was PBMCs. The receptors derive from a human donor in good health. Some clones in this sample may be carry-over from other donors' samples.

V and J are TRBV2 and TRBJ1-1, with a tentative D call TRBD1 (6 bases). This CDR3 contains 14 residues. With 4 bases removed from V and 3 bases from J, the gap between germline ends came to 12 bases. Per the germline V gene, CDR1 is SNHLY and CDR2 is FYNNEI. Here the CDR3 DNA reads TGTGCCAGCAGTGTACAGGGAGGGGACACTGAAGCTTTCTTT. As protein: CASSVQGGDTEAFF.

This rearrangement joins TRBV23-1 to TRBJ1-6; 7 bases agree with TRBD1. TRBV23-1 is given ORF status, its function remaining uncertain. The CDR3 loop spans 16 amino acids. CDR3 protein: CAPSQPRTGLNSPLHF. The CDR3 nucleotides read TGCGCACCGAGTCAACCCCGGACAGGCCTTAATTCACCCCTCCACTTT.

The chain joins TRBV19 to TRBJ1-5; D unclear. Germline V gene data show CDR1 as LNHDA and CDR2 as SQIVND (reference sequence). CDR3 length equals 14 residues. The V end was cut by 3 bases, the J end by 9 bases, with 15 bases between. The CDR3 coding sequence is TGTGCCAGTAGTATCAGTCCCCCTTTTGCGCCCCAGCATTTT. As protein: CASSISPPFAPQHF.

J is TRBJ1-5 and V is TRBV6-6, with D possibly TRBD1 on 6 matching bases. Between the trimmed V and J ends, which lost 10 bases and 3 bases, there was a span of 13 bases. The CDR3 loop spans 13 amino acids. Germline CDR1 and CDR2: MNHNY and SVGAGI (reference sequence). CDR3 in amino acids: CATTTGNNQPQHF. CDR3 sequence (DNA): TGTGCCACTACGACAGGTAACAATCAGCCCCAGCATTTT.

The rearrangement links TRBV2 to TRBJ2-5; D is unclear. Germline lookup yields CDR1 SNHLY and CDR2 FYNNEI. The V end was cut by 3 bases, the J end by 4 bases, with 6 bases between. The CDR3 runs to 12 residues. The CDR3 nucleotides read TGTGCCAGCAGTGATCGTCGAGAGACCCAGTACTTC. Protein product: CASSDRRETQYF. The variable domain in full, with the rest retrieved from reference TRBV2 and TRBJ2-5, is EPEVTQTPSHQVTQMGQEVILRCVPISNHLYFYWYRQILGQKVEFLVSFYNNEISEKSEIFDDQFSVERPDGSNFTLKIRSTKLEDSAMYFCASSDRRETQYFGPGTRLLVL.

The count of this clone is one. This rearrangement joins TRBV4-2 to TRBJ1-6; no firm D call. The CDR3 covers 17 residues. Trimming took off 0 bases at V and 7 bases at J, with 16 bases between the two ends. Germline V CDR1 and CDR2: LGHNA, YNFKEQ. CDR3 protein: CASSQESKWQTNSPLHF. DNA for the CDR3: TGTGCCAGCAGCCAAGAATCCAAGTGGCAGACAAATTCACCCCTCCACTTT.

The chain uses TRBV7-2 and TRBJ1-2, with TRBD1 as a possible D gene (5 bases). The CDR3 spans 15 residues. CDR1 is SGHTA and CDR2 is FQGNSA in the germline V gene. The V gene lost 4 bases and the J gene lost 1 base, with 13 bases spanning the gap. CDR3 sequence: CASSSPDSGNYGYTF. In DNA, the CDR3 is TGTGCCAGCAGCTCCCCCGACAGTGGTAACTATGGCTACACCTTC. Variable domain in full (rest from reference TRBV7-2 and TRBJ1-2): GAGVSQSPSNKVTEKGKDVELRCDPISGHTALYWYRQSLGQGLEFLIYFQGNSAPDKSGLPSDRFSAERTGGSVSTLTIQRTQQEDSAVYLCASSSPDSGNYGYTFGSGTRLTVV.

This clone appeared once. The rearrangement joins TRBV30 to TRBJ2-3; no definite D call. Trimming took 2 bases from V and 3 from J, leaving 6 bases between them. The CDR3 has 12 amino acids. Germline V gene lookup returns CDR1 GTSNPN and CDR2 SVGIG (reference sequence). The CDR3 sequence is CAWSLRTDTQYF. In DNA form, the CDR3 reads TGTGCCTGGAGTCTCAGGACAGATACGCAGTATTTT.

The chain couples TRBV5-6 to TRBJ2-7; 7 bases align to TRBD2. After removal of 5 bases from V and 3 bases from J, the junction contained 2 bases not matched to a gene. Germline loops: CDR1 SGHDT, CDR2 YYEEEE. The length of the CDR3 is 12 residues. CDR3 loop: CASRREHYEQYF. The DNA of the CDR3 is TGTGCCAGCAGGCGGGAGCACTACGAGCAGTACTTC. Variable domain in full (rest from reference TRBV5-6 and TRBJ2-7): DAGVTQSPTHLIKTRGQQVTLRCSPKSGHDTVSWYQQALGQGPQFIFQYYEEEERQRGNFPDRFSGHQFPNYSSELNVNALLLGDSALYLCASRREHYEQYFGPGTRLTVT.

The J gene is TRBJ2-5, the V gene TRBV7-2; TRBD2 matches at 13 bases. CDR3 size: 15 residues. Losses at the gene ends were 6 bases for V and 4 bases for J; bases not matched to a gene: 5. The germline gives CDR1 SGHTA, CDR2 FQGNSA. Here the CDR3 DNA reads TGTGCCAGCAGACGGACTAGCGGGAGTGGAGAGACCCAGTACTTC. This codes for CASRRTSGSGETQYF. The whole variable domain, remainder taken from reference TRBV7-2 and TRBJ2-5, is GAGVSQSPSNKVTEKGKDVELRCDPISGHTALYWYRQSLGQGLEFLIYFQGNSAPDKSGLPSDRFSAERTGGSVSTLTIQRTQQEDSAVYLCASRRTSGSGETQYFGPGTRLLVL.

The chain links TRBV25-1 to TRBJ1-4; 7 nucleotides line up with TRBD1. The CDR3 runs 16 residues. The J segment lost 3 bases and the V segment lost 5 bases, leaving 9 bases of the junction unmatched. CDR1 is MGHDK and CDR2 is SYGVNS in the germline V gene. Here the CDR3 reads CASSPPRGDPNEKLFF. The CDR3 DNA reads TGTGCCAGCAGTCCCCCCAGGGGGGATCCTAATGAAAAACTGTTTTTT.

The chain combines TRBV5-4 with TRBJ1-2, with TRBD1 matching over 7 bases. The germline V gene encodes CDR1 SGHNT and CDR2 YYREEE (reference sequence). The CDR3 loop spans 13 amino acids. The trim removed 4 bases at V and 6 bases at J, leaving 6 bases unmatched. Here the CDR3 reads CASSPGQKHGYTF. The DNA of the CDR3 is TGTGCCAGCAGCCCGGGACAGAAGCATGGCTACACCTTC.

The chain has TRBV9 and TRBJ1-1; D remains unclear. Trimming cost V 0 bases and J 2 bases, with 8 bases left between them. There are 14 residues in the CDR3. Germline V lookup: CDR1 SGDLS, CDR2 YYNGEE. The CDR3: CASSVGSSNTEAFF. CDR3 in DNA: TGTGCCAGCAGCGTAGGTAGCAGCAACACTGAAGCTTTCTTT.

The chain is built from TRBV5-1 and TRBJ1-2; 8 nucleotides line up with TRBD1. Germline CDR1 is SGHRS and CDR2 is YFSETQ. The V gene end was trimmed by 3 bases and the J gene end by 1 base; junction bases not matched to a gene: 5. CDR3 length: 15 residues. The CDR3, as DNA: TGCGCCAGCAGCTCCGGGACAGGAGATAACTATGGCTACACCTTC. This codes for CASSSGTGDNYGYTF.

The J gene is TRBJ2-3, the V gene TRBV4-3, with TRBD2 identical over 10 bases. This CDR3 region has 16 residues. CDR1 is LGHNA and CDR2 is YSLEER in the germline V gene. V lost 0 bases and J lost 6; bases outside the gene matches: 6. Here the CDR3 DNA reads TGCGCCAGCAGCCAAGAAACTAGCGGGGAGGGCGATACGCAGTATTTT. This translates into CASSQETSGEGDTQYF.

This chain connects TRBV2 to TRBJ1-2; 7 bases match TRBD1. Germline values: CDR1 SNHLY, CDR2 FYNNEI. J gave up 3 bases and V 9 bases, and 7 bases lay outside the gene matches. The CDR3 has 13 amino acids. The CDR3 loop reads CASSPQGDYGYTF. The CDR3 DNA reads as TGTGCCAGTAGCCCTCAGGGGGACTATGGCTACACCTTC.

This clone came up once. The V and J genes are TRBV7-2 and TRBJ2-3; D remains ambiguous. V was clipped by 2 bases and J by 0 bases, with 6 bases between them. CDR1 and CDR2 from the germline V gene are SGHTA and FQGNSA. There are 14 residues in the CDR3. The CDR3 sequence: CASSLRASTDTQYF. In DNA form, the CDR3 reads TGTGCCAGCAGCTTAAGAGCTAGCACAGATACGCAGTATTTT.

The rearrangement uses TRBV6-1 and TRBJ1-2; D gene unclear. This CDR3 is 10 amino acids long. Germline V gene data show CDR1 as MNHNS and CDR2 as SASEGT. Between the trimmed V and J ends, which lost 2 bases and 8 bases, there was a span of 3 bases. CDR3 sequence (DNA): TGTGCCAGCAGTGAACGGGGCTACACCTTC. This translates into CASSERGYTF.

The chain recombines TRBV27 with TRBJ2-7, with TRBD2 matching 13 bases. J lost 2 bases, V lost 2 bases, and 6 bases had no gene match. The CDR3 is 17 amino acids. Per the germline V gene, CDR1 is MNHEY and CDR2 is SMNVEV (reference sequence). The CDR3 spells CASSLRTSGGPTYEQYF. DNA of the CDR3: TGTGCCAGCAGTTTACGGACTAGCGGGGGTCCCACCTACGAGCAGTACTTC.

This chain uses TRBV7-2 with TRBJ2-1; 8 bases line up with TRBD1. CDR1 and CDR2 (germline): SGHTA, FQGNSA. V trimming: 5 bases; J trimming: 5 bases; junction bases outside the gene matches: 8. The CDR3 is 15 amino acids. Here the CDR3 DNA reads TGTGCCAGCAGCCCGGGGACAGGTCCCCACAATGAGCAGTTCTTC. This codes for CASSPGTGPHNEQFF.

The chain is built from TRBV7-6 and TRBJ1-1; unclear D gene. Trimming pared 5 bases from V and 4 bases from J, leaving 20 bases between. The CDR3 consists of 16 residues. CDR1 is SGHVS and CDR2 is FNYEAQ in the germline V gene. The CDR3 DNA reads as TGTGCCAGCAGCACGATTGGAGCACAAGGAGGCACTGAAGCTTTCTTT. This encodes CASSTIGAQGGTEAFF.

V gene TRBV7-9 combines with J gene TRBJ2-7; perhaps TRBD1 as D (5 bases). From germline, CDR1 is SEHNR and CDR2 FQNEAQ (reference sequence). V was shortened by 2 bases and J by 4 bases, with 12 bases between the two germline ends. The CDR3 has 14 amino acids. CDR3 sequence: CASSLPQTVYEQYF. DNA of the CDR3: TGTGCCAGCAGCTTACCCCAGACAGTGTACGAGCAGTACTTC.